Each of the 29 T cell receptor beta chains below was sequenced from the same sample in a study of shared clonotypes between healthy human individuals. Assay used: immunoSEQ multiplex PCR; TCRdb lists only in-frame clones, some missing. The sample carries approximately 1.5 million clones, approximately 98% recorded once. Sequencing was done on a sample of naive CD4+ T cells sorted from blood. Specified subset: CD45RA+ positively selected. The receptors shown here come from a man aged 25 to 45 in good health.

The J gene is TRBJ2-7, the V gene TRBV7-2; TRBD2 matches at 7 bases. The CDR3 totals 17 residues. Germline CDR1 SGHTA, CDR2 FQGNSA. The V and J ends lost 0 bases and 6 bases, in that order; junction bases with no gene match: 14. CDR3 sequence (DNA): TGTGCCAGCAGCTTAGCGCTTTTAGGCGGGAGCGGCGTCGAGCAGTACTTC. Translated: CASSLALLGGSGVEQYF.

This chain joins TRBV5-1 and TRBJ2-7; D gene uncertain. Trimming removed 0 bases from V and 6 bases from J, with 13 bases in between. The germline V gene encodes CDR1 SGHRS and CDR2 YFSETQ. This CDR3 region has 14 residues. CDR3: CASSLGGGRLEQYF. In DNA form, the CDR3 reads TGCGCCAGCAGCTTGGGAGGCGGAAGGCTCGAGCAGTACTTC.

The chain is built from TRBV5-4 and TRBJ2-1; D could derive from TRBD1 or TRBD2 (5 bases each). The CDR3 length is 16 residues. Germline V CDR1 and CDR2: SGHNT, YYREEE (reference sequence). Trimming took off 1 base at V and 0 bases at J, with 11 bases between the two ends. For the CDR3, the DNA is TGTGCCAGCAGCTTGTTTACTGGGGGCTCCTACAATGAGCAGTTCTTC. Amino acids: CASSLFTGGSYNEQFF.

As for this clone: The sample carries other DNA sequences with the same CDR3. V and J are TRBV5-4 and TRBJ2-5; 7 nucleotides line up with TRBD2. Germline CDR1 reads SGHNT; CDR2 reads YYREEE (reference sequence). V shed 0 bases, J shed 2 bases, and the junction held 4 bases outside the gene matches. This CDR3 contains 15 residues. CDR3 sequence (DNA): TGTGCCAGCAGCTTGGCTAGCGGAAAACAAGAGACCCAGTACTTC. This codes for CASSLASGKQETQYF. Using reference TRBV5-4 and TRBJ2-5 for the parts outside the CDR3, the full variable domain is ETGVTQSPTHLIKTRGQQVTLRCSSQSGHNTVSWYQQALGQGPQFIFQYYREEENGRGNFPPRFSGLQFPNYSSELNVNALELDDSALYLCASSLASGKQETQYFGPGTRLLVL.

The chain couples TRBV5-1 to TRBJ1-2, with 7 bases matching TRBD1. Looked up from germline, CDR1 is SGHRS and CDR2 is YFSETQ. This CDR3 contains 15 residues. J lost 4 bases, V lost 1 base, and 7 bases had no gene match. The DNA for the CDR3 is TGCGCCAGCAGCTTGTCGGGACAGCCTGCCTATGGCTACACCTTC. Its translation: CASSLSGQPAYGYTF.

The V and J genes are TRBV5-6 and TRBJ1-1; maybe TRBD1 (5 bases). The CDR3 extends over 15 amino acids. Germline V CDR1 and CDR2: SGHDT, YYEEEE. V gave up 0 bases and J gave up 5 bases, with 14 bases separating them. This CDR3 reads CASSLGQLGRTEAFF. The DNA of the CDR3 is TGTGCCAGCAGCTTGGGACAGCTCGGCAGAACTGAAGCTTTCTTT.

The CDR3 protein is CASSIHAGSVYNEQFF. The CDR3 bases are TGTGCCAGCAGTATTCATGCAGGGTCGGTTTACAATGAGCAGTTCTTC. V gene TRBV6-4 combines with J gene TRBJ2-1, with D perhaps TRBD1 (5 bases). This CDR3 is built from 16 residues. Looked up from germline, CDR1 is MRHNA and CDR2 is SNTAGT. Deletions cut 5 bases from V and 4 bases from J, with 18 bases between.

CDR3 loop: CASSRTSSYEQYF. The CDR3 region has the DNA TGTGCCAGCAGCCGGACTTCCTCCTACGAGCAGTACTTC. The chain joins TRBV9 to TRBJ2-7; D perhaps matches TRBD2 (5 bases). The CDR3 consists of 13 residues. Germline lookup yields CDR1 SGDLS and CDR2 YYNGEE. V was trimmed by 4 bases and J by 0 bases, leaving 8 bases between them.

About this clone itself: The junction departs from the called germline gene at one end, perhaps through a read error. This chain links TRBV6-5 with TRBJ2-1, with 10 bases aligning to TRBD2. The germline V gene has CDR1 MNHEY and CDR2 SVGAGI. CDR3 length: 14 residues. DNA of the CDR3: TGTGCCAGCAGTTACTCGAGACTAGCGGGCGCCTCGGTCTTC. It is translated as CASSYSRLAGASVF.

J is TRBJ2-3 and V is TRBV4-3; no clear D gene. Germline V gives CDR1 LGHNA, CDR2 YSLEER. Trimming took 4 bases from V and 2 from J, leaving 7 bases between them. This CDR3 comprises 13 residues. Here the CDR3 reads CASSRTYTDTQYF. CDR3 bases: TGCGCCAGCAGCCGCACTTACACAGATACGCAGTATTTT.

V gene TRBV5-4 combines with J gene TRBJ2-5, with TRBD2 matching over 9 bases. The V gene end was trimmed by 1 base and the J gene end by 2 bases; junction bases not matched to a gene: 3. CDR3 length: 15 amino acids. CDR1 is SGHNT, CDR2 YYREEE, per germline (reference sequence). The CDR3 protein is CASSLFLAGQETQYF. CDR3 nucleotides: TGTGCCAGCAGCTTGTTCCTAGCGGGGCAAGAGACCCAGTACTTC.

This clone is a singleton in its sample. In DNA, the CDR3 is TGTGCCAGTAGTTACATTGATACGCAGTATTTT. This gives the protein CASSYIDTQYF. The rearrangement links TRBV19 to TRBJ2-3; D is uncertain. Trimming removed 5 bases at V and 6 bases at J, with 6 bases between. The CDR3 contains 11 residues. Germline CDR1 and CDR2: LNHDA and SQIVND (reference sequence). The full variable domain, completed using reference TRBV19 and TRBJ2-3, is DGGITQSPKYLFRKEGQNVTLSCEQNLNHDAMYWYRQDPGQGLRLIYYSQIVNDFQKGDIAEGYSVSREKKESFPLTVTSAQKNPTAFYLCASSYIDTQYFGPGTRLTVL.

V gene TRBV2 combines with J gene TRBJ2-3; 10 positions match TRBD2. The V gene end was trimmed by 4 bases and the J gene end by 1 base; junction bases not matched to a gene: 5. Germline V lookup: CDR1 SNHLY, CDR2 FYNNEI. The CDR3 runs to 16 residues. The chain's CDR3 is CASSAGTSARTDTQYF. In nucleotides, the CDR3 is TGTGCCAGCAGTGCGGGGACTAGCGCCCGCACAGATACGCAGTATTTT.

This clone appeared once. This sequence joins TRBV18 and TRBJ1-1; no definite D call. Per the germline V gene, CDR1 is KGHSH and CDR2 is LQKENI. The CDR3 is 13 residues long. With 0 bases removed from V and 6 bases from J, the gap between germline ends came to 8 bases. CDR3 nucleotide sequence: TGTGCCAGCTCACCACCGATCCGGGCTGAAGCTTTCTTT. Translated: CASSPPIRAEAFF.

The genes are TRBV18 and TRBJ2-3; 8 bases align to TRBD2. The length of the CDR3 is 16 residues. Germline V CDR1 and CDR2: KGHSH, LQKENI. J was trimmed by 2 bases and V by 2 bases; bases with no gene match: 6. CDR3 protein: CASSPLASGFTDTQYF. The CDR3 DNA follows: TGTGCCAGCTCACCATTGGCTAGCGGGTTCACAGATACGCAGTATTTT.

The CDR3, as DNA: TGTGCCAGCTCACTTCTCCACCGAGACAGCTCTCCCTCCTACGAGCAGTACTTC. Amino acids: CASSLLHRDSSPSYEQYF. The V and J genes are TRBV18 and TRBJ2-7; D is possibly TRBD1 (5 bases). The V end was cut by 4 bases, the J end by 0 bases, with 22 bases between. The length of the CDR3 is 18 residues. Germline loops: CDR1 KGHSH, CDR2 LQKENI.

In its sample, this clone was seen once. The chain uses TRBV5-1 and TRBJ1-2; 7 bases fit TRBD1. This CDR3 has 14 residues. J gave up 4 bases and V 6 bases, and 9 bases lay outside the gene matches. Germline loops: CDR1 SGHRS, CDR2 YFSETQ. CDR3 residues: CASTPGTDPYGYTF. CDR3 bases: TGCGCCAGCACCCCCGGGACAGACCCCTATGGCTACACCTTC.

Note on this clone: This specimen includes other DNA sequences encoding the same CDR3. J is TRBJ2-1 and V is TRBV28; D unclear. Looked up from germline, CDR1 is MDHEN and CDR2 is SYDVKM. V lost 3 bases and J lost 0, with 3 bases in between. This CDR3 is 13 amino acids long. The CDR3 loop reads CASSLGSYNEQFF. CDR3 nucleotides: TGTGCCAGCAGTTTGGGCTCCTACAATGAGCAGTTCTTC.

CDR3 bases: TGCAGCGTTCTCGACAGGGCCCCCCGGGAAGCGGGATCCTACAATGAGCAGTTCTTC. It translates to CSVLDRAPREAGSYNEQFF. The chain employs TRBV29-1 and TRBJ2-1; D possibly uses TRBD1 or TRBD2 (7 bases each). The CDR3 contains 19 residues. Germline values: CDR1 SQVTM, CDR2 ANQGSEA. With 5 bases removed from V and 1 base from J, the gap between germline ends came to 27 bases.

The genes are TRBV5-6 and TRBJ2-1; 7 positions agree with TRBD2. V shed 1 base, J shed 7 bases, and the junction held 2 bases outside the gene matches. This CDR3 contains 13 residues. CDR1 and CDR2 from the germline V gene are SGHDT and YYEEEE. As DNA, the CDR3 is TGTGCCAGCAGCTTGACTAGCGCAAATGAGCAGTTCTTC. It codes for CASSLTSANEQFF.

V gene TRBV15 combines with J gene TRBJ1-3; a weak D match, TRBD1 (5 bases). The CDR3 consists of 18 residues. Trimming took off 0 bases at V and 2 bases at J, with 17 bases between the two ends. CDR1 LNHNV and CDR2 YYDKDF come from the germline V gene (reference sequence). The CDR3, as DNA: TGTGCCACCAGCAGAGATCGTCAGGGCTCGTTCCCTGGAAACACCATATATTTT. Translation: CATSRDRQGSFPGNTIYF. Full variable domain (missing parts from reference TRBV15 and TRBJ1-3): DAMVIQNPRYQVTQFGKPVTLSCSQTLNHNVMYWYQQKSSQAPKLLFHYYDKDFNNEADTPDNFQSRRPNTSFCFLDIRSPGLGDTAMYLCATSRDRQGSFPGNTIYFGEGSWLTVV.

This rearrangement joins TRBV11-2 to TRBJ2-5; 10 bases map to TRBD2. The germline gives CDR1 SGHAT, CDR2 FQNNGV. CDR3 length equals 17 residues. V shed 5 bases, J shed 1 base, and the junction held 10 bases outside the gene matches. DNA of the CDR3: TGTGCCAGCAGCCCCCTATCCGGGACTAGCGCCCAAGAGACCCAGTACTTC. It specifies CASSPLSGTSAQETQYF.

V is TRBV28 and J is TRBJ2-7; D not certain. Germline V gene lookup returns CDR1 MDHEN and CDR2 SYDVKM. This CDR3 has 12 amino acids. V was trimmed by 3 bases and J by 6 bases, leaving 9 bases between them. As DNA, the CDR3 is TGTGCCAGCAGTTTTCTAAGGACCGAGCAGTACTTC. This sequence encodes CASSFLRTEQYF.

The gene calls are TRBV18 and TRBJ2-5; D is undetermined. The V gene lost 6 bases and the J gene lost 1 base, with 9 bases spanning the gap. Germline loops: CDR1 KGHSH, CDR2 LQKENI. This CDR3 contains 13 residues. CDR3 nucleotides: TGTGCCAGCTCGCGAAAGGCCCAAGAGACCCAGTACTTC. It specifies CASSRKAQETQYF.

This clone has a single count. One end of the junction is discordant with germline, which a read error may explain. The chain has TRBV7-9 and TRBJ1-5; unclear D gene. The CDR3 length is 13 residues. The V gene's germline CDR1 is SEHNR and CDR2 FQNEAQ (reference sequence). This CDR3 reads CASSEGNNQLQHF. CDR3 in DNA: TGTGCCAGCAGCGAGGGCAACAATCAGCTCCAGCATTTT.

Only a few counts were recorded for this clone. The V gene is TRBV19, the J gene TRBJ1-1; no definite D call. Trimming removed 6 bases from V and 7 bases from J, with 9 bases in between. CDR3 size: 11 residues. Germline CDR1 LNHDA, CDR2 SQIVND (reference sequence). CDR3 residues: CASRAFGEAFF. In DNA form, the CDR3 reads TGTGCCAGTAGGGCCTTCGGTGAAGCTTTCTTT.

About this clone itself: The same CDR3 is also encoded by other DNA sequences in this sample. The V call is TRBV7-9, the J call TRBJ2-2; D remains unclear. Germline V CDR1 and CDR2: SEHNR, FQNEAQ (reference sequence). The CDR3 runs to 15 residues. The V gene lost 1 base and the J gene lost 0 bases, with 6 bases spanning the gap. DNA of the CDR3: TGTGCCAGCAGCTTAGGATCAGCGAACACCGGGGAGCTGTTTTTT. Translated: CASSLGSANTGELFF.

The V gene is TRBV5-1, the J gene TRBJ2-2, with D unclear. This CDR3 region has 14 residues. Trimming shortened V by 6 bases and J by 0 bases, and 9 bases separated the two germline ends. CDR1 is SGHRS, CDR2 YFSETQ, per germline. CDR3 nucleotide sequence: TGCGCCAGCAACGACGCGGCGAACACCGGGGAGCTGTTTTTT. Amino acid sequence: CASNDAANTGELFF. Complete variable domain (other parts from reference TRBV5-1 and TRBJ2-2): KAGVTQTPRYLIKTRGQQVTLSCSPISGHRSVSWYQQTPGQGLQFLFEYFSETQRNKGNFPGRFSGRQFSNSRSEMNVSTLELGDSALYLCASNDAANTGELFFGEGSRLTVL.

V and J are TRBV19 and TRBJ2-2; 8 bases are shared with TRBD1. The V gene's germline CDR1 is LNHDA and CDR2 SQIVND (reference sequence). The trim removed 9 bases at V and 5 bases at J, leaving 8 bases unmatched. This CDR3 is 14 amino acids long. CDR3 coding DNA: TGTGCCAGCAGCCAACACAGGGGGACCGGGGAGCTGTTTTTT. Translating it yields CASSQHRGTGELFF.